The text below deals with one T cell receptor beta chain. Trimming shortened V by 0 bases and J by 4 bases, and 6 bases separated the two germline ends. CDR1 and CDR2 from the germline V gene are LGHNA and YSLEER. This CDR3 has 14 amino acids. Next came a second PCR, run for about 6 to 11 cycles, which used a sample-barcoded 5' primer along with a J-beta primer mix. Unique molecular identifiers of 12 random nucleotides labeled each cDNA. TCRdb re-derived calls from the 5' RACE reads in MiXCR, one entry per CDR3 protein. The sample lists about 780,000 distinct CDR3 sequences; 46% were seen once. The data belong to a study of blood T cells in healthy people across ages.

This TCR came from an elderly man in good health. The sequencing input was blood. The chain employs TRBV4-3 and TRBJ1-4, with D hard to call. The CDR3 sequence: CASSQEGGNEKLFF. CDR3 coding DNA: TGCGCCAGCAGCCAAGAGGGAGGTAATGAAAAACTGTTTTTT.